The 25 T cell receptor beta chains listed next were all sequenced from one sample in a study of T cell changes during pregnancy in multiple sclerosis. Clones were read by immunoSEQ multiplex PCR, and TCRdb kept only the in-frame ones, dropping some. This table has about 40,000 clones, 91% appearing once. Sequenced material: CD4+ T cells from peripheral blood mononuclear cells, taken before pregnancy. These receptors originate from a female donor with multiple sclerosis, enrolled in a pregnancy study.

The chain uses TRBV19 and TRBJ1-2; no clear D. The CDR3 extends over 14 amino acids. Looked up from germline, CDR1 is LNHDA and CDR2 is SQIVND (reference sequence). Trimming stripped 4 bases from V and 2 bases from J, with 11 bases between. The CDR3: CASSRAYSNYGYTF. CDR3 DNA: TGTGCCAGTAGTAGGGCGTACTCCAACTATGGCTACACCTTC.

The rearrangement joins TRBV7-9 to TRBJ1-3; maybe TRBD1 (6 bases). Trimming shortened V by 6 bases and J by 4 bases, and 13 bases separated the two germline ends. Per the germline V gene, CDR1 is SEHNR and CDR2 is FQNEAQ (reference sequence). CDR3 length equals 14 residues. CDR3 sequence reads: CASRTRQGGNTIYF. CDR3 sequence (DNA): TGTGCCAGCAGAACCCGGCAGGGGGGAAACACCATATATTTT.

V gene TRBV11-2 combines with J gene TRBJ1-1; TRBD1 agrees at 7 bases. The trim removed 0 bases at V and 6 bases at J, leaving 7 bases unmatched. Germline CDR1 SGHAT, CDR2 FQNNGV. The CDR3 contains 15 residues. The CDR3 loop is CASSLDPRGLAEAFF. The DNA of the CDR3 is TGTGCCAGCAGCTTAGATCCGAGGGGGCTGGCTGAAGCTTTCTTT.

This clone was seen once. The chain joins TRBV27 to TRBJ1-2; the D is unclear. This CDR3 region has 13 residues. V lost 5 bases and J lost 2, with 9 bases in between. Per germline, CDR1 MNHEY and CDR2 SMNVEV (reference sequence). CDR3 residues: CASSRTPNYGYTF. For the CDR3, the DNA is TGTGCCAGCAGTAGAACACCCAACTATGGCTACACCTTC.

The chain joins TRBV2 to TRBJ2-5, with a tentative D call TRBD2 (6 bases). The V end lost 7 bases, the J end lost 5 bases, and 17 bases lay between the germline ends. The CDR3 covers 14 residues. The germline gives CDR1 SNHLY, CDR2 FYNNEI. The CDR3 nucleotides read TGTGCCAGCACCCTGGAACGGGGAGGCGAGACCCAGTACTTC. It is translated as CASTLERGGETQYF.

The DNA for the CDR3 is TGTGCCAGCAGTAGAAAGGGGGGACAGGGAGGAGCCAAAAACATTCAGTACTTC. Translating it yields CASSRKGGQGGAKNIQYF. The J gene is TRBJ2-4, the V gene TRBV25-1; 9 nucleotides agree with TRBD1. The CDR3 consists of 18 residues. After removal of 5 bases from V and 0 bases from J, the junction contained 11 bases not matched to a gene. CDR1 is MGHDK and CDR2 is SYGVNS in the germline V gene.

The chain has TRBV19 and TRBJ1-3; D remains unclear. Germline lookup yields CDR1 LNHDA and CDR2 SQIVND (reference sequence). The CDR3 is 15 amino acids. The V end lost 0 bases, the J end lost 3 bases, and 9 bases lay between the germline ends. The CDR3 bases are TGTGCCAGTAGTATAGATGGAGGTCTTGGAAACACCATATATTTT. Protein sequence: CASSIDGGLGNTIYF. Based on the CDR3 plus reference TRBV19 and TRBJ1-3, the full variable domain is DGGITQSPKYLFRKEGQNVTLSCEQNLNHDAMYWYRQDPGQGLRLIYYSQIVNDFQKGDIAEGYSVSREKKESFPLTVTSAQKNPTAFYLCASSIDGGLGNTIYFGEGSWLTVV.

This clone was found once. The V and J genes are TRBV9 and TRBJ2-1; 7 nucleotides match TRBD1. Germline values: CDR1 SGDLS, CDR2 YYNGEE. J was trimmed by 10 bases and V by 0 bases; bases with no gene match: 10. The CDR3 has 15 residues. The CDR3 DNA follows: TGTGCCAGCAGCGTAGAGGGGACAGCCGCCAGGGAGCAGTTCTTC. Protein: CASSVEGTAAREQFF.

The chain recombines TRBV2 with TRBJ2-7; 10 bases agree with TRBD1. The CDR3 has 13 residues. Germline lookup yields CDR1 SNHLY and CDR2 FYNNEI. Losses at the gene ends were 11 bases for V and 2 bases for J; bases not matched to a gene: 6. This CDR3 reads CAGRTGGAYEQYF. The CDR3, as DNA: TGTGCCGGTCGGACAGGGGGGGCCTACGAGCAGTACTTC.

The chain recombines TRBV7-7 with TRBJ2-1; 9 bases are a match to TRBD2. V gave up 5 bases and J gave up 9 bases; unmatched junction bases: 11. The germline CDR1 and CDR2 sequences are SSHAT and FNYEAQ (reference sequence). This CDR3 contains 15 residues. In nucleotides, the CDR3 is TGTGCCAGCAGCCCTCATGGGCGGGGGGGCGGTGAGCAGTTCTTC. It is translated as CASSPHGRGGGEQFF.

This chain joins TRBV7-2 and TRBJ1-3; 7 bases map to TRBD1. Germline CDR1 and CDR2: SGHTA and FQGNSA. This CDR3 contains 16 residues. J lost 0 bases, V lost 5 bases, and 7 bases had no gene match. The CDR3 bases are TGTGCCAGCAGCACTTGGGACAGCCGCTCTGGAAACACCATATATTTT. It is translated as CASSTWDSRSGNTIYF.

This chain links TRBV7-6 with TRBJ2-3; 7 bases line up with TRBD1. Per germline, CDR1 SGHVS and CDR2 FNYEAQ. V lost 5 bases to trimming and J lost 2 bases; unmatched junction nucleotides: 10. This CDR3 contains 16 residues. CDR3 bases: TGTGCCAGCAGCACCCGGGACAGAGGGTCCACAGATACGCAGTATTTT. Amino acid sequence: CASSTRDRGSTDTQYF.

The chain is built from TRBV7-8 and TRBJ1-2; 10 bases align to TRBD1. The CDR3 has 15 residues. Germline V CDR1 and CDR2: SGHVS, FQNEAQ. The V segment lost 5 bases and the J segment 8 bases; nucleotides outside the gene matches: 11. CDR3 sequence: CASSPPGQGMRGYTF. The CDR3 coding sequence is TGTGCCAGCAGCCCACCGGGACAGGGGATGCGGGGCTACACCTTC. The variable domain in full, with the rest retrieved from reference TRBV7-8 and TRBJ1-2, is GAGVSQSPRYKVAKRGQDVALRCDPISGHVSLFWYQQALGQGPEFLTYFQNEAQLDKSGLPSDRFFAERPEGSVSTLKIQRTQQEDSAVYLCASSPPGQGMRGYTFGSGTRLTVV.

The V and J genes are TRBV18 and TRBJ1-1; D is ambiguous. CDR3 length equals 11 residues. Trimming pared 4 bases from V and 8 bases from J, leaving 8 bases between. The germline CDR1 and CDR2 sequences are KGHSH and LQKENI. In DNA, the CDR3 is TGTGCCAGCTCACAATTTAGCGAAGCTTTCTTT. Translated: CASSQFSEAFF.

The chain uses TRBV5-1 and TRBJ2-3; D uncertain. V was pared by 2 bases and J by 0 bases, with 10 bases between. From germline, CDR1 is SGHRS and CDR2 YFSETQ. This CDR3 comprises 15 residues. DNA of the CDR3: TGCGCCAGCAGCTTTGATCGAGCTAGCACAGATACGCAGTATTTT. Translation gives CASSFDRASTDTQYF.

The rearrangement links TRBV9 to TRBJ2-3; a weak D match, TRBD2 (6 bases). CDR3 size: 15 residues. The germline V gene has CDR1 SGDLS and CDR2 YYNGEE. V dropped 0 bases and J dropped 3 bases, with 11 bases sitting between them. CDR3 in amino acids: CASSVGFGGTDTQYF. For the CDR3, the DNA is TGTGCCAGCAGCGTAGGATTCGGGGGTACAGATACGCAGTATTTT.

Here the CDR3 DNA reads TGTGCCAGCAGCAGGGCGATGCATGGCTACACCTTC. This sequence encodes CASSRAMHGYTF. The V gene is TRBV6-1, the J gene TRBJ1-2; D is possibly TRBD1 (5 bases). The CDR3 totals 12 residues. CDR1 and CDR2 from the germline V gene are MNHNS and SASEGT. Trimming took 6 bases from V and 6 from J, leaving 11 bases between them.

This clone occurred once. The chain uses TRBV7-3 and TRBJ2-1; 7 nucleotides agree with TRBD2. The V gene's germline CDR1 is SGHTA and CDR2 FQGTGA. The CDR3 covers 17 residues. With 7 bases clipped from V and 0 bases from J, the junction kept 12 bases outside the gene matches. The CDR3 protein is CASTGGGDRSSYNEQFF. As DNA, the CDR3 is TGTGCCAGCACTGGGGGAGGGGACCGCAGCTCCTACAATGAGCAGTTCTTC.

The chain uses TRBV10-3 and TRBJ1-2; tentatively, D is TRBD1 (6 bases). The germline gives CDR1 ENHRY, CDR2 SYGVKD. Trimming stripped 6 bases from V and 6 bases from J, with 14 bases between. This CDR3 has 13 residues. The DNA of the CDR3 is TGTGCCATCAGAGTTGCGGACAGTCATGGCTACACCTTC. As protein: CAIRVADSHGYTF.

This clone was found a few times. This sequence joins TRBV7-8 and TRBJ1-6; 7 nucleotides align to TRBD1. Germline V lookup: CDR1 SGHVS, CDR2 FQNEAQ. J lost 6 bases, V lost 3 bases, and 14 bases had no gene match. The CDR3 totals 18 residues. CDR3 residues: CASSLIHGQTGFNSPLHF. CDR3 sequence (DNA): TGTGCCAGCAGCTTGATCCACGGCCAGACAGGGTTTAATTCACCCCTCCACTTT.

The chain uses TRBV7-6 and TRBJ2-1, with a possible D match to TRBD2 (5 bases). The CDR3 extends over 13 amino acids. Germline V gives CDR1 SGHVS, CDR2 FNYEAQ. The ends were cut back, 5 bases at V and 1 base at J, with 6 bases in the middle. CDR3 loop: CASSRGSYNEQFF. The CDR3, as DNA: TGTGCCAGCAGCCGAGGGTCCTACAATGAGCAGTTCTTC.

The genes are TRBV7-2 and TRBJ2-3, with 10 nucleotides matching TRBD2. The V gene's germline CDR1 is SGHTA and CDR2 FQGNSA. This CDR3 has 16 residues. The junction had 11 bases not matched to a gene; V was cut back by 5 bases and J by 6 bases. The CDR3 spells CASSPIAGGSGDTQYF. In DNA form, the CDR3 reads TGTGCCAGCAGCCCCATAGCGGGGGGTTCCGGGGATACGCAGTATTTT.

This rearrangement joins TRBV14 to TRBJ2-1, with no clear D. Germline CDR1 reads SGHDN; CDR2 reads FVKESK. The CDR3 covers 13 residues. V was trimmed by 2 bases and J by 6 bases, leaving 8 bases between them. The CDR3 loop is CASSQLLGNEQFF. CDR3 bases: TGTGCCAGCAGCCAACTTCTAGGCAATGAGCAGTTCTTC.

The CDR3, as DNA: TGTGCCAGCAGCGTAGGGCCCTACAATGAGCAGTTCTTC. This gives the protein CASSVGPYNEQFF. This chain joins TRBV9 and TRBJ2-1, with D hard to call. Germline V gene sequence: CDR1 SGDLS, CDR2 YYNGEE. This CDR3 spans 13 amino acids. Trimming stripped 0 bases from V and 2 bases from J, with 3 bases between.

The V call is TRBV5-1, the J call TRBJ2-3; the match to TRBD2 covers 14 bases. V lost 2 bases to trimming and J lost 1 base; unmatched junction nucleotides: 9. Germline V gene lookup returns CDR1 SGHRS and CDR2 YFSETQ. This CDR3 is built from 19 residues. The CDR3: CASSLQGLAGATGTDTQYF. In DNA, the CDR3 is TGCGCCAGCAGCTTACAGGGACTAGCGGGGGCCACCGGCACAGATACGCAGTATTTT.